This TCR beta chain emerged from a study of T cell responses to AZD1222 COVID-19 vaccine. Study results and limitations: Rises in breadth and depth of Spike-specific TCRs came after two AZD1222 doses. Clonal diversity may have been underestimated, and the donors were mostly white British, with more females than males. Reportedly, nearly half of unique spike TCRs recognized epitopes outside B.1.351/B.1.1.7 mutations. Spike-wide coverage was observed for vaccine-associated CD4 TCRs, with dominant responses at 160-218 and 743-854.

The sample holds one count of this clone. The target antigen is unknown. Deletions cut 4 bases from V and 0 bases from J, with 13 bases between. The germline V gene has CDR1 SGDLS and CDR2 YYNGEE. The CDR3 covers 15 residues. Here immunoSEQ multiplex PCR was the method, and the copy in TCRdb shows in-frame clones only, minus some. The sample has fewer than 150,000 clones, around 90% seen once. V and J are TRBV9 and TRBJ2-5; possibly TRBD1 for D (6 bases). This specimen consisted of peripheral blood, obtained on day 0 of AZD1222 vaccination. The clonotype was recovered from an adult in good health. The CDR3 loop reads CASSKMTGNQETQYF. In nucleotides, the CDR3 is TGTGCCAGCAGCAAAATGACAGGAAACCAAGAGACCCAGTACTTC.